This T cell receptor (beta chain) was retrieved from a study of T cell repertoires in cytomegalovirus infection. The wider study: The public TCR beta signatures pointed to both CMV infection and matching HLA type.

TCRdb redid the calling of the reads with MiXCR, one entry per CDR3 protein. The data hold roughly 720,000 distinct CDR3 sequences, with 35% to 40% observed a single time. In its sample, this clonotype was seen a few times. The antigen remains unidentified. Whole-study results and caveats: CMV-specific TCR beta clonotypes restricted by HLA-C were the ones dominating the ex vivo response. The cumulative frequency of public TCR beta families identified carriers of CMV plus the relevant HLA.

The TCR sequence derives from a human donor in good health (CMV status not recorded). Some clones in this sample may be carry-over from other donors' samples. Sequenced input: PBMCs.

In DNA form, the CDR3 reads TGTGCCATCAGTGAAAAGGGACAGACCTCTGGAAACACCATATATTTT. Translation: CAISEKGQTSGNTIYF. The chain carries TRBV10-3 and TRBJ1-3; 7 bases line up with TRBD1. Germline CDR1 ENHRY, CDR2 SYGVKD. This CDR3 spans 16 amino acids. V lost 3 bases to trimming and J lost 0 bases; unmatched junction nucleotides: 5.